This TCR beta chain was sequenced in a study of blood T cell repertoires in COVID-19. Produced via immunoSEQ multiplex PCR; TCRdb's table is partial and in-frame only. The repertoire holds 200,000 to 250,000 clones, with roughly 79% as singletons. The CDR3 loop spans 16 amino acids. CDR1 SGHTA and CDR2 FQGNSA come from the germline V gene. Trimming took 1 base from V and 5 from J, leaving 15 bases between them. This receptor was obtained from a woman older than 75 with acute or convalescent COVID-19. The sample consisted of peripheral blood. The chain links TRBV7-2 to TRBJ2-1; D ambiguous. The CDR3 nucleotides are TGTGCCAGCAGCTTAGACAACCCCAGGCTACACAATGAGCAGTTCTTC. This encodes CASSLDNPRLHNEQFF.